The present entry profiles one TCR beta chain with its context. The antigen is not known. This specimen comes from a study of CD8 T cells in ankylosing spondylitis. Study-wide results and caveats: Disease-linked clones were reportedly significantly enriched in matched ankylosing spondylitis synovial fluid. Within peripheral blood, clones linked to disease were CD8+ and relatively rare. A TCR beta motif of eight highly homologous variants appeared characteristic of ankylosing spondylitis blood.

TCRdb analysed the 5' RACE reads with MiXCR anew, one entry per CDR3 protein. The sample consists of some 220,000 distinct CDR3 sequences, about 7.3% of them appearing once. V lost 3 bases, J lost 4 bases, and 6 bases stayed unmatched. The CDR3 is 16 amino acids. The germline gives CDR1 LGHNA, CDR2 YSLEER. The sequence was collected from a male donor with ankylosing spondylitis. The sequencing sample was made of blood, either unsorted or a sorted T cell fraction (not recorded which). The chain carries TRBV4-3 and TRBJ2-4; TRBD1 aligns across 10 bases. The CDR3: CASSHSRTGGKNIQYF. In DNA, the CDR3 is TGCGCCAGCAGCCACAGCCGGACAGGGGGAAAAAACATTCAGTACTTC.